This T cell receptor (beta chain) was identified in a study of blood T cell repertoires in COVID-19. Study-wide context: The origin of the acute and convalescent COVID-19 samples was the United States, Italy and Spain. From T cells, B-cell-depleted T cells, or PBMCs came the material, which was cDNA or gDNA.

The CDR3 is 16 residues long. Germline loops: CDR1 MNHEY, CDR2 SVGAGI. Trimming at V came to 0 bases and at J to 1 base, leaving 5 bases not matched to a gene. Assay used: immunoSEQ multiplex PCR; TCRdb lists only in-frame clones, some missing. The table shows 45,000 to 55,000 clones, with 83% occurring only once. This clone showed up just once. Material for sequencing was peripheral blood. The V call is TRBV6-5, the J call TRBJ2-7; 8 positions agree with TRBD1. This receptor was taken from a human donor in a cohort sampled during active COVID-19. CDR3 region: CASSYSWTGSSYEQYF. For the CDR3, the DNA is TGTGCCAGCAGTTACTCATGGACAGGGTCGTCCTACGAGCAGTACTTC.